This T cell receptor (beta chain) originates from a study of PD-1 blockade in mismatch repair-deficient tumors (dated by TCRdb to 2015 to 2018). Background on the whole study: Between September 2013 and late 2016, roughly 84 consecutive patients with 12 mismatch repair-deficient cancer types, all previously treated and progressing, were enrolled in the trial. Deep sequencing of TCR CDR3 regions was used to track tumor-associated T cell clones in peripheral blood of patients responding to PD-1 blockade. What the research found in general, with its limitations: After pembrolizumab, tumor-resident clones, which were often undetectable in blood before treatment, expanded rapidly and then contracted, generally ahead of radiologic responses.

Mismatch repair deficiency was established in every enrolled patient by polymerase chain reaction or immunohistochemistry. A few patients who responded to pembrolizumab therapy underwent TCR sequencing. The phase II trial prospectively tested pembrolizumab PD-1 blockade in advanced mismatch repair-deficient cancers regardless of tissue of origin. Peripheral blood T cell samples were serially collected before and at multiple times after PD-1 blockade was started. The timing of each blood sample was reported as weeks after the first dose of pembrolizumab. Library creation used the immunoSEQ multiplex PCR assay. TCRdb mirrors the immuneACCESS table, restricted to in-frame sequences. Some clones are absent from its copies; in checked studies, under half trace to an unresolved V gene, and the reason for the others is unknown. This sample comprises 95,000 to 150,000 clones, around 86% of them detected only once. Roughly 14% of the sample is taken by the ten largest.

Concerning this clone itself: Its target antigen remains unknown. No much larger clonotype is one base removed from it; base qualities were not supplied.

There are 14 amino acids in the CDR3, from cysteine to phenylalanine inclusive. Here the CDR3 DNA is all that survives: 42 bases in frame from base 1. Trimming at the junction amounts to 7 bases on V and 0 bases on J, and the germline ends lie 15 bases apart. The CDR1 and CDR2 encoded by the germline V gene are SQVTM and ANQGSEA. The rearranged chain carries TRBV29-1 and TRBJ1-1; no D segment can be confidently identified. The sequences come from peripheral blood, collected 44 weeks after starting pembrolizumab. The source is an adult with mismatch repair-deficient cancer. At the DNA level, the sequence is TGCAGCGCGCTAAAAAATAATATGAACACTGAAGCTTTCTTT. Its amino acids are CSALKNNMNTEAFF.